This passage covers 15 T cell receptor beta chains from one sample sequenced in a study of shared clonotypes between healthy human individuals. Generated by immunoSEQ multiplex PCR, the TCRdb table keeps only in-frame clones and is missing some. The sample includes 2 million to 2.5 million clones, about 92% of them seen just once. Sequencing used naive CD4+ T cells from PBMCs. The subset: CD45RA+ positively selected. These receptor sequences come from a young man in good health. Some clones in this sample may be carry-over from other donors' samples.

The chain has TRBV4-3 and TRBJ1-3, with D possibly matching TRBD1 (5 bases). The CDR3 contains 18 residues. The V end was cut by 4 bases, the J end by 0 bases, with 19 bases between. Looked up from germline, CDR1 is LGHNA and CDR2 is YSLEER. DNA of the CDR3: TGCGCCAGCAGCCGGACCCGGGGAGGGACCGACTCTGGAAACACCATATATTTT. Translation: CASSRTRGGTDSGNTIYF.

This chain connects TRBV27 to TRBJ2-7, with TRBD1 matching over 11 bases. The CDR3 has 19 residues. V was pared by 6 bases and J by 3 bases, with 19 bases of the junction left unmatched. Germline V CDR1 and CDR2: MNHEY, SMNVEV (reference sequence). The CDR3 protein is CASSPRTWPAGTGGYEQYF. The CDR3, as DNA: TGTGCCAGCAGCCCCCGAACTTGGCCAGCCGGGACAGGGGGCTACGAGCAGTACTTC.

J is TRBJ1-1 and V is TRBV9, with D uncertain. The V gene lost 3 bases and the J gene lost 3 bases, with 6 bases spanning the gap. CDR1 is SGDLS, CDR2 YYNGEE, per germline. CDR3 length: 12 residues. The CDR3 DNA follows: TGTGCCAGCAGCGCTCTTGACACTGAAGCTTTCTTT. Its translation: CASSALDTEAFF.

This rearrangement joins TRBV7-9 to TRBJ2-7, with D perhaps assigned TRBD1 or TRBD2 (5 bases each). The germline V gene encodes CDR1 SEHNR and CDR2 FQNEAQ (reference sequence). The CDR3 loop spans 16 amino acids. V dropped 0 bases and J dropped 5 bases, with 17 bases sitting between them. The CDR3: CASSLATGRVGNEQYF. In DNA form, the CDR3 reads TGTGCCAGCAGCTTAGCAACGGGACGGGTCGGAAACGAGCAGTACTTC.

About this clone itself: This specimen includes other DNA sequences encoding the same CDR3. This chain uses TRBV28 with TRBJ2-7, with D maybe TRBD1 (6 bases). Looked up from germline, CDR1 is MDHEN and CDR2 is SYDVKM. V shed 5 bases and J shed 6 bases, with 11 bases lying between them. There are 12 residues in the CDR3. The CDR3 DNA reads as TGTGCCAGCAGTCAACAGGGATCCGAGCAGTACTTC. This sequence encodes CASSQQGSEQYF.

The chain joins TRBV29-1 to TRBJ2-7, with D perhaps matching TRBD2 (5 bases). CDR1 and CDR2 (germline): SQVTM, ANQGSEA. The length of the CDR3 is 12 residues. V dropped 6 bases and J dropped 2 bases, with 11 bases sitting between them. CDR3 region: CSVLDLTYEQYF. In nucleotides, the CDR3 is TGCAGCGTGCTGGACTTAACCTACGAGCAGTACTTC.

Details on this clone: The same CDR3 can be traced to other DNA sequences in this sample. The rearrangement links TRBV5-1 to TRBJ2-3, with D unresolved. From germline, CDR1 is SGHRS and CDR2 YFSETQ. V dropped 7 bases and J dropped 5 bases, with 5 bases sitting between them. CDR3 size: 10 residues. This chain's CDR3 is CASGEDTQYF. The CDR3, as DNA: TGCGCCAGCGGAGAAGATACGCAGTATTTT.

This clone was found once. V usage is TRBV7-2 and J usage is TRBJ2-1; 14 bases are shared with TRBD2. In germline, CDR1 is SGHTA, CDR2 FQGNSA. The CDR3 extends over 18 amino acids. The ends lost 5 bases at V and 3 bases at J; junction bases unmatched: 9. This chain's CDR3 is CASSIGLAGGSDYNEQFF. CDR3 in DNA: TGTGCCAGCAGCATAGGACTAGCGGGAGGCTCCGACTACAATGAGCAGTTCTTC.

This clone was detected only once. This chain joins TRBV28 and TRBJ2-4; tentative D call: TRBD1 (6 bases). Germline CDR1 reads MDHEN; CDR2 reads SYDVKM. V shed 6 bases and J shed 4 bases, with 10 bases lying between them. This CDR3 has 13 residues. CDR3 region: CASSPDSKNIQYF. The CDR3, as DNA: TGTGCCAGCAGCCCGGACAGTAAAAACATTCAGTACTTC.

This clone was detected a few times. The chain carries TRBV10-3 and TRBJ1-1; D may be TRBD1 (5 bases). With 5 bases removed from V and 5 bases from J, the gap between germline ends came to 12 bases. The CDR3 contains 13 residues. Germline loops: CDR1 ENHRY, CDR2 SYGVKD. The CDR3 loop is CAISQGGGTEAFF. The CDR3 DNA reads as TGTGCCATCAGTCAGGGAGGCGGGACTGAAGCTTTCTTT.

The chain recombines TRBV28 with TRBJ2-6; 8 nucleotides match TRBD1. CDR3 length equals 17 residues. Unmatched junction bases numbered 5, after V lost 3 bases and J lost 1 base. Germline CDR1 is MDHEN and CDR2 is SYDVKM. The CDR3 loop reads CASSFRQGASGANVLTF. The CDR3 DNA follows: TGTGCCAGCAGTTTCCGGCAGGGGGCTTCTGGGGCCAACGTCCTGACTTTC.

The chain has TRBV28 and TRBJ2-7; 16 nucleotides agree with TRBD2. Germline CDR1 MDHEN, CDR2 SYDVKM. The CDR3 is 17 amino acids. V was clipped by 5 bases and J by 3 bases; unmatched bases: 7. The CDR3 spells CASSLGTSGRGRYEQYF. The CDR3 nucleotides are TGTGCCAGCAGTCTCGGGACTAGCGGGAGGGGCCGCTACGAGCAGTACTTC.

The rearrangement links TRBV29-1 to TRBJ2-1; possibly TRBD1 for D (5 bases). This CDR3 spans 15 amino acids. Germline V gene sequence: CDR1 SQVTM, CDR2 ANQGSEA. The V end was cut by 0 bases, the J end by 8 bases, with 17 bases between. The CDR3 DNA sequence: TGCAGCGTTGAAGATCTGGGCACAGGTGTCGATGAGCAGTTCTTC. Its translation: CSVEDLGTGVDEQFF.

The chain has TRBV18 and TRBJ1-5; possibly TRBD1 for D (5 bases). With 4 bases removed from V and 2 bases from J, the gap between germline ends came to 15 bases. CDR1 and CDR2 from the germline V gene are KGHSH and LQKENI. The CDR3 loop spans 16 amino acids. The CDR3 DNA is TGTGCCAGCTCACGTACAGTACCGGGGGGCAATCAGCCCCAGCATTTT. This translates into CASSRTVPGGNQPQHF.

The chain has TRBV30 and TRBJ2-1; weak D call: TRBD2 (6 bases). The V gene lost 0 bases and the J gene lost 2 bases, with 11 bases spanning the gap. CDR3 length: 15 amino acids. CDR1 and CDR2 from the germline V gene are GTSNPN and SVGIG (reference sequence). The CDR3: CAWSVGGYAYNEQFF. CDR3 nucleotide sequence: TGTGCCTGGAGTGTGGGGGGTTACGCCTACAATGAGCAGTTCTTC.